This T cell receptor (beta chain) derives from a study of Graves' ophthalmopathy and Graves' hyperthyroidism. Overall study context: Sampling took place at initial diagnosis, with peripheral blood obtained before any treatment.

Every ophthalmopathy donor presented moderate-to-severe activity, CAS ≥3, NOSPECS ≥4 and duration under 3 months. PBMCs were isolated from an approximately 10 ml sample of fresh peripheral blood. Comment on this clonotype: With a much larger clone just one base away, this may be a read error.

Trimming stripped 1 base from V and 7 bases from J, with 11 bases between. From germline, CDR1 is SEHNR and CDR2 FQNEAQ (reference sequence). This CDR3 spans 13 amino acids. From RNA, the CDR3 regions of TCR beta chains were amplified and sequenced. An initial RT-PCR round employing HTBI primers preceded a second-round multiplex PCR. Using its own MiXCR run on the multiplex PCR reads, TCRdb lists one record per CDR3 protein. In the table there are about 220,000 distinct CDR3 sequences, about a fifth of which are singletons. Source material: peripheral blood. This receptor was taken from a woman aged 50 to 65 with Graves' ophthalmopathy. The V and J genes are TRBV7-9 and TRBJ2-7; D perhaps matches TRBD2 (5 bases). CDR3 region: CASSLGGVEEQYF. In nucleotides, the CDR3 is TGTGCCAGCAGCTTAGGGGGAGTTGAGGAGCAGTACTTC.